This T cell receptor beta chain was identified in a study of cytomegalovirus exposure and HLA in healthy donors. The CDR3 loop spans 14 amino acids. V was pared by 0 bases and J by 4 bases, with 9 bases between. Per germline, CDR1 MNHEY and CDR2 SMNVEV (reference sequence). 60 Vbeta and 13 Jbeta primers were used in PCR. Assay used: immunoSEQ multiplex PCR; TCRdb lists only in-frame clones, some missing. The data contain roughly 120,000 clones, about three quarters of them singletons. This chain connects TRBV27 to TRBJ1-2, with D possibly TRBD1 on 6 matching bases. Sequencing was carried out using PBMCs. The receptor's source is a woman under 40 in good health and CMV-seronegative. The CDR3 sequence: CASSLSRQAYGYTF. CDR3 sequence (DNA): TGTGCCAGCAGTTTATCTCGACAGGCCTATGGCTACACCTTC.